The 19 T cell receptor beta chains in this list originate from one sample, sequenced in a study of cytotoxic CD8 clonotypes in ibrutinib-treated CLL. The table came from immunoSEQ multiplex PCR; TCRdb's copy has only in-frame clones and leaves some out. The sample yields over 200,000 clones, nearly 80% seen once. This specimen consisted of PBMCs, obtained after 12 months of ibrutinib treatment. These receptors were obtained from a human donor with chronic lymphocytic leukemia.

The genes are TRBV7-8 and TRBJ2-7; 12 nucleotides align to TRBD2. The CDR3 is 15 amino acids. Germline CDR1 and CDR2: SGHVS and FQNEAQ. The V and J ends lost 3 bases and 7 bases, in that order; junction bases with no gene match: 7. The CDR3: CASSFNLAGGGEQYF. As DNA, the CDR3 is TGTGCCAGCAGCTTTAACCTAGCGGGAGGGGGAGAGCAGTACTTC.

The J gene is TRBJ1-2, the V gene TRBV18; possibly TRBD1 for D (6 bases). The CDR3 is 16 residues long. Trimming left V 0 bases short and J 7 bases short, with 18 bases between. Germline loops: CDR1 KGHSH, CDR2 LQKENI. CDR3 sequence reads: CASSPPATGASSGYTF. The CDR3 DNA sequence: TGTGCCAGCTCACCACCGGCGACAGGCGCATCCTCTGGCTACACCTTC. The variable domain in full, with the rest retrieved from reference TRBV18 and TRBJ1-2, is NAGVMQNPRHLVRRRGQEARLRCSPMKGHSHVYWYRQLPEEGLKFMVYLQKENIIDESGMPKERFSAEFPKEGPSILRIQQVVRGDSAAYFCASSPPATGASSGYTFGSGTRLTVV.

This chain uses TRBV7-9 with TRBJ1-1; D perhaps matches TRBD1 (6 bases). The CDR3 has 14 amino acids. The V end was cut by 3 bases, the J end by 6 bases, with 14 bases between. Germline CDR1 reads SEHNR; CDR2 reads FQNEAQ (reference sequence). In DNA form, the CDR3 reads TGTGCCAGCAGCTTGGGACATGAAATAGCTGAAGCTTTCTTT. This sequence encodes CASSLGHEIAEAFF.

This clone is a singleton in its sample. This chain uses TRBV5-1 with TRBJ1-2; TRBD1 is a possible D gene (6 bases). V lost 4 bases and J 4 bases, leaving 11 bases between the germline ends. The CDR3 has 13 residues. CDR1 SGHRS and CDR2 YFSETQ come from the germline V gene. The CDR3 loop is CASSVDSSYGYTF. The CDR3 nucleotides are TGCGCCAGCAGCGTGGACAGCTCCTATGGCTACACCTTC.

The chain links TRBV4-1 to TRBJ2-1; D is uncertain. Germline CDR1 is MGHRA and CDR2 is YSYEKL. V lost 1 base to trimming and J lost 2 bases, with 15 bases between them. The CDR3 loop spans 17 amino acids. CDR3 amino acids: CASSQVVGPTPYNEQFF. The CDR3 coding sequence is TGCGCCAGCAGCCAAGTAGTGGGTCCCACACCCTACAATGAGCAGTTCTTC.

This rearrangement joins TRBV6-6 to TRBJ2-7, with TRBD2 matching 7 bases. Germline V gene lookup returns CDR1 MNHNY and CDR2 SVGAGI (reference sequence). The CDR3 loop spans 14 amino acids. V lost 2 bases and J lost 3; bases outside the gene matches: 4. Written as DNA, the CDR3 is TGTGCCAGCAGTTACGGCGGCGGGAGCTACGAGCAGTACTTC. Amino acid sequence: CASSYGGGSYEQYF.

This clone occurred once. The chain combines TRBV5-4 with TRBJ2-5; the match to TRBD1 covers 11 bases. With V trimmed by 2 bases and J by 2 bases, 2 bases remained unmatched. The CDR3 runs to 15 residues. Germline lookup yields CDR1 SGHNT and CDR2 YYREEE (reference sequence). The CDR3 DNA sequence: TGTGCCAGCAGCTTCGGGACAGGGGGTCAAGAGACCCAGTACTTC. Its translation: CASSFGTGGQETQYF.

There are a few counts of this clone. The chain joins TRBV12-5 to TRBJ1-5; the match to TRBD1 covers 10 bases. Per germline, CDR1 LGHNT and CDR2 FRNRAP. The CDR3 contains 16 residues. V was pared by 7 bases and J by 5 bases, with 11 bases of the junction left unmatched. CDR3 DNA sequence: TGTGCTAGTGCCTTGACAGGGGGCGCGGTTGATCAGCCCCAGCATTTT. Amino acids: CASALTGGAVDQPQHF. Together with reference TRBV12-5 and TRBJ1-5, the CDR3 gives the full variable domain: DARVTQTPRHKVTEMGQEVTMRCQPILGHNTVFWYRQTMMQGLELLAYFRNRAPLDDSGMPKDRFSAEMPDATLATLKIQPSEPRDSAVYFCASALTGGAVDQPQHFGDGTRLSIL.

Only one count was recorded for this clone. This rearrangement joins TRBV6-5 to TRBJ2-7; 8 bases map to TRBD2. This CDR3 is built from 15 residues. J lost 3 bases, V lost 2 bases, and 6 bases had no gene match. Germline assignment: CDR1 MNHEY and CDR2 SVGAGI. The CDR3 sequence: CASSYRGLGVYEQYF. For the CDR3, the DNA is TGTGCCAGCAGTTACCGGGGACTAGGGGTCTACGAGCAGTACTTC.

This chain connects TRBV5-1 to TRBJ2-2; maybe TRBD1 (5 bases). The CDR3 covers 17 residues. The germline CDR1 and CDR2 sequences are SGHRS and YFSETQ. The V end was cut by 4 bases, the J end by 4 bases, with 20 bases between. CDR3: CASSPQSGLGGTGELFF. The CDR3 DNA sequence: TGCGCCAGCAGCCCTCAATCAGGGCTTGGCGGCACCGGGGAGCTGTTTTTT.

In DNA, the CDR3 is TGTGCCAGCAAACTACAGAGCTCCTATAATTCACCCCTCCACTTT. Amino acid sequence: CASKLQSSYNSPLHF. This rearrangement joins TRBV2 to TRBJ1-6; unclear D gene. This CDR3 is built from 15 residues. Per the germline V gene, CDR1 is SNHLY and CDR2 is FYNNEI. The V gene lost 7 bases and the J gene lost 0 bases, with 10 bases spanning the gap.

This sequence joins TRBV25-1 and TRBJ2-3, with D perhaps TRBD1 or TRBD2 (7 bases each). Germline-derived CDR1 and CDR2 are MGHDK and SYGVNS. The length of the CDR3 is 14 residues. Trimming removed 8 bases from V and 1 base from J, with 13 bases in between. CDR3: CASQGGHGTDTQYF. CDR3 in DNA: TGTGCCAGCCAGGGGGGGCATGGCACAGATACGCAGTATTTT.

The J gene is TRBJ2-5, the V gene TRBV27, with TRBD2 matching 9 bases. The length of the CDR3 is 17 residues. Trimming cost V 3 bases and J 2 bases; bases outside gene matches: 10. Germline CDR1 reads MNHEY; CDR2 reads SMNVEV (reference sequence). The CDR3 DNA reads as TGTGCCAGCAGTTTTATCGCGGGAGGGCCTCAGCAAGAGACCCAGTACTTC. The encoded protein is CASSFIAGGPQQETQYF.

This clone turned up a few times. This rearrangement joins TRBV30 to TRBJ1-5; tentative D call: TRBD1 (5 bases). The CDR3 loop spans 15 amino acids. Germline assignment: CDR1 GTSNPN and CDR2 SVGIG (reference sequence). V was pared by 0 bases and J by 2 bases, with 11 bases between. As DNA, the CDR3 is TGTGCCTGGAGTGTTCGGGGAGGGGGCAATCAGCCCCAGCATTTT. Amino acids: CAWSVRGGGNQPQHF.

The chain links TRBV10-2 to TRBJ2-3, with TRBD2 matching over 9 bases. V shed 2 bases, J shed 8 bases, and the junction held 8 bases outside the gene matches. CDR3 length: 15 residues. Germline V gene lookup returns CDR1 WSHSY and CDR2 SAAADI. Written as DNA, the CDR3 is TGCGCCAGCAGTGAGCTAGCGGGGATGGGTGGTACGCAGTATTTT. Translation gives CASSELAGMGGTQYF.

The chain carries TRBV18 and TRBJ2-7; 9 bases line up with TRBD2. V shed 3 bases and J 1 base; nucleotides not matched to a gene: 4. The CDR3 runs to 15 residues. Germline-derived CDR1 and CDR2 are KGHSH and LQKENI. As DNA, the CDR3 is TGTGCCAGCTCACCGCGGGAGGGCCTATCCTACGAGCAGTACTTC. Translated: CASSPREGLSYEQYF.

The chain recombines TRBV4-1 with TRBJ2-2, with D maybe TRBD2 (5 bases). The V gene's germline CDR1 is MGHRA and CDR2 YSYEKL. The CDR3 is made up of 17 amino acids. The germline V and J ends were trimmed by 2 bases and 3 bases, with 16 bases remaining between them. CDR3 bases: TGCGCCAGCAGCCAAAGGAGGTCGAGCGCATACACCGGGGAGCTGTTTTTT. This sequence encodes CASSQRRSSAYTGELFF.

The rearrangement uses TRBV6-6 and TRBJ2-2; D is unresolved. The germline V gene encodes CDR1 MNHNY and CDR2 SVGAGI (reference sequence). The V gene lost 0 bases and the J gene lost 0 bases, with 8 bases spanning the gap. The CDR3 covers 16 residues. CDR3 residues: CASSYSMETNTGELFF. The CDR3 DNA reads as TGTGCCAGCAGTTACTCGATGGAGACGAACACCGGGGAGCTGTTTTTT.

The chain links TRBV5-4 to TRBJ1-4; 9 nucleotides line up with TRBD1. CDR3 length: 16 residues. CDR1 and CDR2 from the germline V gene are SGHNT and YYREEE (reference sequence). Losses at the gene ends were 0 bases for V and 5 bases for J; bases not matched to a gene: 5. CDR3 nucleotide sequence: TGTGCCAGCAGCTTGGATTTAGGGACAGGGAATGAAAAACTGTTTTTT. As protein: CASSLDLGTGNEKLFF.